This entry lists 4 T cell receptor beta chains sequenced from one sample in a study of blood T cell repertoires in COVID-19. Sequencing used immunoSEQ multiplex PCR; TCRdb keeps in-frame clones, though not all of them. This sample yields 70,000 or so clones, of which under 95% are seen a single time; roughly 1.5% belongs to the top ten. Specimen: peripheral blood. These receptors came from a man aged 45 to 65 with acute or convalescent COVID-19.

The chain has TRBV7-8 and TRBJ1-1; possible D gene TRBD1, 6 bases. This CDR3 is built from 14 residues. The V and J ends lost 1 base and 5 bases respectively, with 11 bases between them. Germline CDR1 is SGHVS and CDR2 is FQNEAQ. CDR3 region: CASSLVAGETEAFF. In DNA form, the CDR3 reads TGTGCCAGCAGCTTAGTGGCAGGGGAGACTGAAGCTTTCTTT.

The V gene is TRBV9, the J gene TRBJ2-2; TRBD1 aligns across 7 bases. Germline-derived CDR1 and CDR2 are SGDLS and YYNGEE. The length of the CDR3 is 15 residues. V shed 4 bases, J shed 6 bases, and the junction held 9 bases outside the gene matches. The chain's CDR3 is CASSSPTGVAGELFF. In nucleotides, the CDR3 is TGTGCCAGCAGCTCGCCAACAGGGGTAGCCGGGGAGCTGTTTTTT.

This clone was found once. The V call is TRBV5-1, the J call TRBJ1-4, with 8 bases lining up with TRBD1. V was clipped by 4 bases and J by 5 bases; unmatched bases: 13. This CDR3 is built from 17 residues. Germline V gene data show CDR1 as SGHRS and CDR2 as YFSETQ. The CDR3: CASSLGTGLRNNEKLFF. The CDR3 DNA sequence: TGCGCCAGCAGCCTCGGGACAGGTCTACGAAACAATGAAAAACTGTTTTTT.

This clone has a single count. The chain recombines TRBV7-2 with TRBJ2-5; 7 nucleotides agree with TRBD1. The CDR3 is made up of 15 amino acids. CDR1 is SGHTA and CDR2 is FQGNSA in the germline V gene. The junction had 3 bases not matched to a gene; V was cut back by 0 bases and J by 2 bases. The CDR3 DNA reads TGTGCCAGCAGCTTAGCCCGGGACAGACAAGAGACCCAGTACTTC. Its translation is CASSLARDRQETQYF. Full variable domain (rest looked up from reference TRBV7-2 and TRBJ2-5): GAGVSQSPSNKVTEKGKDVELRCDPISGHTALYWYRQSLGQGLEFLIYFQGNSAPDKSGLPSDRFSAERTGGSVSTLTIQRTQQEDSAVYLCASSLARDRQETQYFGPGTRLLVL.